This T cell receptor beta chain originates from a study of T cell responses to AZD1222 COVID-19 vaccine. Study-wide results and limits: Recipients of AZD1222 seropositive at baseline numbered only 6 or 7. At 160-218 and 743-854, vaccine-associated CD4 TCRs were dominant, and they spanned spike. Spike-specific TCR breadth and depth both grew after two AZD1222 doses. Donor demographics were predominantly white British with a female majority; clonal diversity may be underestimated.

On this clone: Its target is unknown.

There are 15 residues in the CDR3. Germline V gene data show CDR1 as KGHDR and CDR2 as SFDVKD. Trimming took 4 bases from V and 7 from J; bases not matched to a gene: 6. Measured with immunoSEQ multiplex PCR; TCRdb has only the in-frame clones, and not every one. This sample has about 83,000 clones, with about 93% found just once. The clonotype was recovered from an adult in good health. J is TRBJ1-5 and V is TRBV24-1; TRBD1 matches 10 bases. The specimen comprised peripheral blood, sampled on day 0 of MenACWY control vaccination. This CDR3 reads CATSEAGQGRQPQHF. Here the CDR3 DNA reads TGTGCCACCAGTGAGGCGGGACAGGGGAGACAGCCCCAGCATTTT.